This T cell receptor beta chain was profiled in a study of blood T cell repertoires in COVID-19. Study in general: Samples taken during acute and convalescent COVID-19 were collected in the United States, Italy and Spain. Sample material is recorded as cDNA or gDNA derived from T cells, B-cell-depleted T cells, or PBMCs.

As handled by the study authors: From reference gene primer amplification, estimates of nucleated cell counts were derived. Using immunoSEQ multiplex PCR, the repertoire was profiled, and TCRdb retains in-frame clones only, with some absent. That table is the source of V, J and clone size, and D and trimming were worked out from the DNA. The data show tens of thousands of clones, 75% to 85% seen once. The CDR3 is 18 residues long. The V gene lost 1 base and the J gene lost 9 bases, with 23 bases spanning the gap. Per the germline V gene, CDR1 is SGHRS and CDR2 is YFSETQ. The sequence was collected from a human donor with acute or convalescent COVID-19. The donor label of this sample is uncertain. Sequencing input: peripheral blood. V usage is TRBV5-1 and J usage is TRBJ1-6; D gene uncertain. For the CDR3, the DNA is TGCGCCAGCAGCTTGACTCTCCAGGCCACCCTTGCCCGTTCACCCCTCCACTTT. Protein product: CASSLTLQATLARSPLHF.